This T cell receptor (beta chain) was sequenced for a study of T cell responses to AZD1222 COVID-19 vaccine. Libraries were prepared by immunoSEQ multiplex PCR; TCRdb keeps only in-frame clonotypes and omits some of them. The data contain fewer than 150,000 clones, over 85% of them seen just once; the ten biggest clones take up about 0.86%. Germline V gives CDR1 SGHNT, CDR2 YYREEE (reference sequence). Losses at the gene ends were 3 bases for V and 6 bases for J; bases not matched to a gene: 8. This CDR3 has 16 residues. The sample consisted of peripheral blood, taken on day 0 of AZD1222 vaccination. The chain links TRBV5-4 to TRBJ2-2; 10 bases fit TRBD1. The receptor's source is an adult in good health. The CDR3 reads CASSWTGTGVAGELFF. DNA for the CDR3: TGTGCCAGCAGCTGGACCGGGACAGGGGTCGCCGGGGAGCTGTTTTTT.